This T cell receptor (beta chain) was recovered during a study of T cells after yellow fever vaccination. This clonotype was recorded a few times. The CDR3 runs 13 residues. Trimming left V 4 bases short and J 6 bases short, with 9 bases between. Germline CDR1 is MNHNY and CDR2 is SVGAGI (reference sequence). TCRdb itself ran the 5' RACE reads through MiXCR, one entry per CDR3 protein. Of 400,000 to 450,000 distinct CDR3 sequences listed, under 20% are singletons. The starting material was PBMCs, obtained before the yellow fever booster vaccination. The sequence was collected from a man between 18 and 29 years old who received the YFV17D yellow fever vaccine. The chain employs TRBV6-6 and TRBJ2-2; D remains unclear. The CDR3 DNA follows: TGTGCCAGCAGTTCCGCCTTCTCCGGGGAGCTGTTTTTT. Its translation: CASSSAFSGELFF.